This T cell receptor (beta chain) came from a study of early T cells in non-severe SARS-CoV-2 infection. Study-wide context: Sequencing was performed on bulk RNA from unsorted whole blood, leaving chains unpaired.

This clonotype has ten or more counts. Its antigen is unknown. CDR3 length: 15 amino acids. The germline gives CDR1 MDHEN, CDR2 SYDVKM. With V trimmed by 4 bases and J by 4 bases, 8 bases remained unmatched. Study-wide findings and caveats: The VDJdb matching leaned toward anti-spike CD8 responses and overlooked private and CD4 specificities.

In the library, individual cDNA molecules carried attached unique molecular identifiers. TCRdb recomputed calls from the 5' RACE reads with MiXCR, one row per CDR3 protein. The sample consists of tens of thousands of distinct CDR3 sequences, roughly 6% of them appearing once. This receptor was identified in an adult who was a healthcare worker with PCR-confirmed SARS-CoV-2 infection or an uninfected control (not recorded which). The chain combines TRBV28 with TRBJ2-7, with 9 bases matching TRBD1. Sequences were obtained from whole blood. CDR3 residues: CASSSSGTGLYEQYF. The CDR3 nucleotides are TGTGCCAGCAGTTCTTCCGGGACAGGGCTATACGAGCAGTACTTC.